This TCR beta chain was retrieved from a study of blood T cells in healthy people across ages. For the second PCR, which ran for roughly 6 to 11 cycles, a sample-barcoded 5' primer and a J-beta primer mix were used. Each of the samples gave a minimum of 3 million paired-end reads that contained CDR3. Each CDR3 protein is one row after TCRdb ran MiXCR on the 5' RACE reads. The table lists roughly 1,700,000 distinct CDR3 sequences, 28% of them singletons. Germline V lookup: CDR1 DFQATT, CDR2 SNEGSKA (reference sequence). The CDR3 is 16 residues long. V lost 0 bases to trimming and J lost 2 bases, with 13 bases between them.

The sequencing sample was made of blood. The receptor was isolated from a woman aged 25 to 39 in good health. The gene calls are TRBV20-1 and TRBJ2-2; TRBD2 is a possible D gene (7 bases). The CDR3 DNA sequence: TGCAGTGCTAGAGATCGGCGGGGGACAAACACCGGGGAGCTGTTTTTT. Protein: CSARDRRGTNTGELFF.